This is a list of T cell receptor beta chains from one sample in a study of T cells after yellow fever vaccination. MiXCR was run by TCRdb on the 5' RACE reads, yielding one entry per CDR3 protein. The table has 450,000 to 650,000 distinct CDR3 sequences, less than 15% seen once. This material consisted of PBMCs, taken on the day of the yellow fever booster vaccination. These receptors came from a man aged 30-40 years who received the YFV17D yellow fever vaccine. The CDR3 runs from the conserved cysteine through the conserved F or W. The D gene is left open where the match is weak. Not every row has a clone size; where given, it reads once, few, many or a size class.

DNA	CDR3	J	D	size	V
TGCAGCGTTGAATTGAGAGGAGATACGCAGTATTTT	CSVELRGDTQYF	TRBJ2-3	.	many	TRBV29-1
TGTGCCATCAGTCCCGGGACTAGCGGATACGAGCAGTACTTC	CAISPGTSGYEQYF	TRBJ2-7	TRBD2	many	TRBV10-3
TGTGCCAGCAGCCAAGGGGGTTCTACGCTGAACACTGAAGCTTTCTTT	CASSQGGSTLNTEAFF	TRBJ1-1	.	.	TRBV4-2
TGTGCCAGCAGATCAGGGCCGGGAGAGACCCAGTACTTC	CASRSGPGETQYF	TRBJ2-5	.	.	TRBV7-7
TGTGCCAGCAGTTTATGGCAGGGGGCGCGTGGGACCCAGTACTTC	CASSLWQGARGTQYF	TRBJ2-5	TRBD1	few	TRBV28
TGCGCCAGCAGCCCATCGGTTGGTTCCACCTACAATGAGCAGTTCTTC	CASSPSVGSTYNEQFF	TRBJ2-1	.	few	TRBV5-1
TGTGCCAGCAGCGCTGGACAGGGGAGGACAGATACGCAGTATTTT	CASSAGQGRTDTQYF	TRBJ2-3	TRBD1	few	TRBV7-2
TGTGCCAGTAGCGCTGACAGAAACTACGAGCAGTACTTC	CASSADRNYEQYF	TRBJ2-7	.	.	TRBV19
TGTGCTAGTGGTTTGGAAGCGTCCCGCACAGATACGCAGTATTTT	CASGLEASRTDTQYF	TRBJ2-3	.	few	TRBV12-5
TGTGCCAGCAGCTTAAGCAGGGCGCCTGGTGGCTACACCTTC	CASSLSRAPGGYTF	TRBJ1-2	.	.	TRBV7-6
TGTGCCAGCAGCTTGCGGTCACAAGAGCAGTACTTC	CASSLRSQEQYF	TRBJ2-7	.	.	TRBV5-4
TGTGCCAGCAGCCTAAAGGGATCACCCCTCCACTTT	CASSLKGSPLHF	TRBJ1-6	.	few	TRBV21-1
TGCGCCACCCATATGGGGCCGAACACTGAAGCTTTCTTT	CATHMGPNTEAFF	TRBJ1-1	.	many	TRBV10-2
TGTGCCAGCAGCATAGCCCAACGAGAGACCCAGTACTTC	CASSIAQRETQYF	TRBJ2-5	.	few	TRBV7-2
TGTGCCAGCGATGGGGACAGGGTCTACGAGCAGTACTTC	CASDGDRVYEQYF	TRBJ2-7	TRBD1	.	TRBV2
TGTGCCAGCAGCTCCGGGAACTACAATGAGCAGTTCTTC	CASSSGNYNEQFF	TRBJ2-1	.	many	TRBV7-9
TGCGCCAGCAGCCAAGTAGGGACTGCCGTGAACACTGAAGCTTTCTTT	CASSQVGTAVNTEAFF	TRBJ1-1	.	.	TRBV4-1
TGCAGTGCTAGAGCCCTACTAGTTTCGGTTGAGCAGTTCTTC	CSARALLVSVEQFF	TRBJ2-1	.	.	TRBV20-1
TGTGCCAGCAGTTTGGGTCGGCAGGGGCTCAAGGTCCATAGCACAGATACGCAGTATTTT	CASSLGRQGLKVHSTDTQYF	TRBJ2-3	.	few	TRBV12-3/TRBV12-4
TGTGCCAGCACTAACGGGGAGACTAGCGGGAGTTACGAGCAGTACTTC	CASTNGETSGSYEQYF	TRBJ2-7	TRBD2	few	TRBV12-3/TRBV12-4
TGTGCCAGCAGCTTAGTCGGGACAGGGGGTCGGGCACTAAACAATGAGCAGTTCTTC	CASSLVGTGGRALNNEQFF	TRBJ2-1	TRBD1	.	TRBV11-2
TGTGCCAGCAGCTTCGGAAGGGCAGCCTACAATGAGCAGTTCTTC	CASSFGRAAYNEQFF	TRBJ2-1	.	.	TRBV7-2
TGCTGTGCTAGAGGATTACAGGGGTTAACGAACACTGAAGCTTTCTTT	CCARGLQGLTNTEAFF	TRBJ1-1	TRBD1	.	TRBV20-1
TGCAGCGTTTCGTCAGGGCCGGTCTTTGCCTACGAGCAGTACTTC	CSVSSGPVFAYEQYF	TRBJ2-7	.	few	TRBV29-1
TGTGCCAGTCAGACCCAGGGTACGCAGTATTTT	CASQTQGTQYF	TRBJ2-3	.	.	TRBV2
TGTGCCAGCAGTTTACGGACTAGCGCGTTATACGAGCAGTACTTC	CASSLRTSALYEQYF	TRBJ2-7	TRBD2	.	TRBV27
TGCGCCAGCAGCTTGGCGCTGGGGGTGACCAAAAACATTCAGTACTTC	CASSLALGVTKNIQYF	TRBJ2-4	.	few	TRBV5-1
TGTGCCAGCAGCACGGGACTAGCGGAGGCGAATGAGCAGTTCTTC	CASSTGLAEANEQFF	TRBJ2-1	TRBD2	.	TRBV5-4
TGTGCCAGCAGCCCCCTAGCGGTTAGCACAGATACGCAGTATTTT	CASSPLAVSTDTQYF	TRBJ2-3	TRBD2	many	TRBV7-9
TGTGCCAGCAGGCAAGAAGAATCTGGACTAGATGCCAATGAGCAGTTCTTC	CASRQEESGLDANEQFF	TRBJ2-1	TRBD2	.	TRBV4-2
TGTGCCAGCAGAGGAGCGGGAGTAGATACGCAGTATTTT	CASRGAGVDTQYF	TRBJ2-3	TRBD2	.	TRBV3-1
TGTGCCAGCAGTGGGACAGGTCGTGACACAGATACGCAGTATTTT	CASSGTGRDTDTQYF	TRBJ2-3	TRBD1	.	TRBV6-1
TGCGCCAGCAGTCAGGCGGGACTAGCTCGGGAGACCCAGTACTTC	CASSQAGLARETQYF	TRBJ2-5	TRBD2	once	TRBV23-1
TGTGCCAGCAGCCCTTCGACAGCCTACGAGCAGTACTTC	CASSPSTAYEQYF	TRBJ2-7	.	few	TRBV7-8
TGCAGTGCTTCAGCGGGGGGAGCCAAAAACATTCAGTACTTC	CSASAGGAKNIQYF	TRBJ2-4	TRBD2	.	TRBV20-1